Shown below are 16 T cell receptor beta chains from a single sample sequenced in a study of blood T cell repertoires in COVID-19. Sequencing used immunoSEQ multiplex PCR; TCRdb keeps in-frame clones, though not all of them. The sample has about 330,000 clones, 85% seen once. The sample taken for sequencing was peripheral blood. The receptor set was obtained from a human donor in a cohort sampled during active COVID-19.

This clone was picked up many times. In nucleotides, the CDR3 is TGCGCCAGCAGTGACCCGGGACAGGGGGCCTACGAGCAGTACTTC. Encoded protein: CASSDPGQGAYEQYF. This chain uses TRBV10-1 with TRBJ2-7; 11 nucleotides agree with TRBD1. The junction had 3 bases not matched to a gene; V was cut back by 3 bases and J by 2 bases. The CDR3 sequence is 15 residues long. Germline loops: CDR1 WNHNN, CDR2 SYGVQD (reference sequence).

This clone has just a few counts. V and J are TRBV6-5 and TRBJ1-2; tentative D call: TRBD1 (6 bases). The ends were cut back, 5 bases at V and 2 bases at J, with 12 bases in the middle. The CDR3 totals 14 residues. The V gene's germline CDR1 is MNHEY and CDR2 SVGAGI. CDR3 sequence: CASSPYRVNYGYTF. The DNA for the CDR3 is TGTGCCAGCAGTCCCTACAGGGTAAACTATGGCTACACCTTC.

The chain couples TRBV6-4 to TRBJ2-3; perhaps TRBD1 as D (5 bases). Germline V gene data show CDR1 as MRHNA and CDR2 as SNTAGT. The CDR3 has 15 amino acids. V lost 4 bases to trimming and J lost 2 bases, with 13 bases between them. The CDR3 loop reads CASSAQTASTDTQYF. Written as DNA, the CDR3 is TGTGCCAGCAGTGCGCAGACAGCCTCCACAGATACGCAGTATTTT.

The gene calls are TRBV29-1 and TRBJ1-2, with 7 bases aligning to TRBD1. The CDR3 is 12 residues long. Losses at the gene ends were 4 bases for V and 5 bases for J; bases not matched to a gene: 4. Germline V gene sequence: CDR1 SQVTM, CDR2 ANQGSEA. The CDR3 here is CSVAKGAYGYTF. CDR3 DNA sequence: TGCAGCGTTGCCAAGGGGGCTTATGGCTACACCTTC.

The chain carries TRBV29-1 and TRBJ1-1; D may be TRBD1 (5 bases). The CDR3 has 15 residues. The germline V and J ends were trimmed by 5 bases and 3 bases, with 19 bases remaining between them. CDR1 SQVTM and CDR2 ANQGSEA come from the germline V gene. CDR3: CSVYLLGGRDTEAFF. DNA for the CDR3: TGCAGCGTTTATCTATTGGGGGGAAGGGACACTGAAGCTTTCTTT.

The V and J genes are TRBV7-9 and TRBJ1-5; D is perhaps TRBD1 (6 bases). Germline V lookup: CDR1 SEHNR, CDR2 FQNEAQ (reference sequence). The V gene lost 5 bases and the J gene lost 1 base, with 9 bases spanning the gap. This CDR3 spans 14 amino acids. CDR3 sequence (DNA): TGTGCCAGCAGCGATGACAGGAGCAATCAGCCCCAGCATTTT. Protein product: CASSDDRSNQPQHF.

The chain links TRBV6-5 to TRBJ2-7; D not resolved. Trimming removed 6 bases from V and 3 bases from J, with 12 bases in between. Germline CDR1 MNHEY, CDR2 SVGAGI. The CDR3 has 13 residues. The CDR3 region has the DNA TGTGCCAGCAGCGCCGTTCAGGACTACGAGCAGTACTTC. Translating it yields CASSAVQDYEQYF.

The V and J genes are TRBV7-2 and TRBJ2-5; TRBD2 aligns across 15 bases. The V and J ends lost 4 bases and 0 bases, in that order; junction bases with no gene match: 3. CDR1 SGHTA and CDR2 FQGNSA come from the germline V gene. The CDR3 is 17 residues long. The DNA of the CDR3 is TGTGCCAGCAGCTACGGACTAGCGGGGGGGTACCAAGAGACCCAGTACTTC. Its protein product is CASSYGLAGGYQETQYF.

The CDR3 DNA reads TGTGCCATCAGGGAGGGGATTGTGAGGGCAGACAACACTGAAGCTTTCTTT. Residues: CAIREGIVRADNTEAFF. The chain recombines TRBV10-3 with TRBJ1-1; TRBD1 might be the D (5 bases). The CDR3 contains 17 residues. Trimming took 6 bases from V and 2 from J, leaving 22 bases between them. Germline assignment: CDR1 ENHRY and CDR2 SYGVKD.

This clone was counted once. This chain joins TRBV6-5 and TRBJ2-1, with 8 bases identical to TRBD2. V was clipped by 3 bases and J by 5 bases; unmatched bases: 6. There are 15 residues in the CDR3. Germline V gene lookup returns CDR1 MNHEY and CDR2 SVGAGI. This CDR3 is CASSYGTRYDNEQFF. CDR3 nucleotide sequence: TGTGCCAGCAGTTATGGGACTAGATACGACAATGAGCAGTTCTTC.

This chain joins TRBV13 and TRBJ2-6, with D possibly matching TRBD1 (5 bases). V was cut by 5 bases and J by 0 bases, with 11 bases left in between. CDR1 is PRHDT and CDR2 is FYEKMQ in the germline V gene (reference sequence). This CDR3 has 16 residues. The CDR3 region has the DNA TGTGCCAGCAGCGTCCAGGGTTTCTCTGGGGCCAACGTCCTGACTTTC. Its translation: CASSVQGFSGANVLTF.

The CDR3 here is CAWSVLGTRALRGYTF. The DNA of the CDR3 is TGTGCCTGGAGTGTTCTGGGGACAAGAGCGTTGCGTGGCTACACCTTC. The genes are TRBV30 and TRBJ1-2; a weak D match, TRBD1 (6 bases). Trimming took off 0 bases at V and 7 bases at J, with 21 bases between the two ends. The length of the CDR3 is 16 residues. Germline values: CDR1 GTSNPN, CDR2 SVGIG (reference sequence).

V usage is TRBV4-1 and J usage is TRBJ2-2; 10 bases align to TRBD1. Germline CDR1 and CDR2: MGHRA and YSYEKL. J gave up 6 bases and V 1 base, and 8 bases lay outside the gene matches. The CDR3 is 17 residues long. The CDR3 reads CASSQGTAGQGPGELFF. CDR3 in DNA: TGCGCCAGCAGCCAAGGAACCGCGGGACAGGGGCCCGGGGAGCTGTTTTTT.

This chain connects TRBV29-1 to TRBJ2-7; perhaps TRBD2 as D (6 bases). The CDR3 length is 14 residues. Trimming cost V 4 bases and J 3 bases, with 16 bases left between them. Germline V lookup: CDR1 SQVTM, CDR2 ANQGSEA. CDR3 DNA sequence: TGCAGCGTTGCGGGCGGGGATCTCTTCTACGAGCAGTACTTC. It yields the protein CSVAGGDLFYEQYF.

This clone has just a few counts. The CDR3 DNA is TGTGCCAGCAGCGTAGATCAGGGGGCAGGTCAGCCCCAGCATTTT. Amino acid sequence: CASSVDQGAGQPQHF. V and J are TRBV9 and TRBJ1-5; 8 bases line up with TRBD1. Germline trimming cut 0 bases from V and 6 bases from J; bases unmatched to any gene: 5. Germline V CDR1 and CDR2: SGDLS, YYNGEE. The CDR3 contains 15 residues.

The chain combines TRBV18 with TRBJ1-2, with 8 bases aligning to TRBD1. This CDR3 comprises 13 residues. Germline CDR1 reads KGHSH; CDR2 reads LQKENI. Trimming cost V 5 bases and J 2 bases; bases outside gene matches: 1. The CDR3 sequence: CASSDRGNYGYTF. The CDR3 DNA reads as TGTGCCAGCTCAGACAGGGGAAACTATGGCTACACCTTC.